These T cell receptor beta chains were read from a single sample in a study of cytomegalovirus exposure and HLA in healthy donors. The repertoire was sequenced with immunoSEQ multiplex PCR; TCRdb's copy has only in-frame clones and lacks some. The data show more than 120,000 clones, approximately 80% seen once. Source material: PBMCs. These receptors were obtained from a woman aged 35 to 49 in good health and CMV-seropositive. CDR3s leave out the opening cysteine and the closing phenylalanine or tryptophan.

j_gene: TRBJ2-1; v_gene: TRBV7-2; CDR3aa: ASSLVGTSGWGNEQF
j_gene: TRBJ2-5; v_gene: TRBV9; CDR3aa: ASSVGLKETQY
j_gene: TRBJ1-3; v_gene: TRBV6-4; CDR3aa: ASSVARDRGSGNTIY
j_gene: TRBJ2-1; v_gene: TRBV6-5; CDR3aa: ASSPLGGPYNEQF
j_gene: TRBJ2-3; v_gene: TRBV27; CDR3aa: ASSLDRGRTDTQY
j_gene: TRBJ1-2; v_gene: TRBV6-1; CDR3aa: ASSETRAYGYT
j_gene: TRBJ1-6; v_gene: TRBV7-8; CDR3aa: ASSLYGIGNSPLH
j_gene: TRBJ1-1; v_gene: TRBV5-4; CDR3aa: ASSRDRENTEAF
j_gene: TRBJ1-1; v_gene: TRBV29-1; CDR3aa: TSGEPSKNEAF
j_gene: TRBJ1-2; v_gene: TRBV19; CDR3aa: ASRGQQTNYGYT
j_gene: TRBJ2-1; v_gene: TRBV7-3; CDR3aa: ASSPRASTSRNNEQF
j_gene: TRBJ1-1; v_gene: TRBV5-5; CDR3aa: ASSSTYSDTEAF
j_gene: TRBJ1-3; v_gene: TRBV18; CDR3aa: ASSPMGHPGNTIY
j_gene: TRBJ2-1; v_gene: TRBV19; CDR3aa: ASSPWGSGRVNEQF
j_gene: TRBJ2-3; v_gene: TRBV5-1; CDR3aa: ASCQGDSTDTQY
j_gene: TRBJ2-4; v_gene: TRBV29-1; CDR3aa: SVKTSGGDIQY
j_gene: TRBJ2-1; v_gene: TRBV7-8; CDR3aa: ASSLALTRILNEQF